This entry lists 14 T cell receptor beta chains sequenced from one sample in a study of blood T cell repertoires in COVID-19. Some clones are missing from TCRdb's copy, which holds only in-frame ones; the method was immunoSEQ multiplex PCR. The sample has around 200,000 clones, approximately 87% seen once. The source material was peripheral blood. The source of these receptors is an older man with active or convalescent COVID-19.

The chain carries TRBV9 and TRBJ2-2; TRBD1 agrees at 8 bases. CDR3 length: 17 residues. Trimming at V came to 3 bases and at J to 1 base, leaving 8 bases not matched to a gene. Germline CDR1 is SGDLS and CDR2 is YYNGEE. The CDR3 bases are TGTGCCAGCAGCGCCATTTCGGGGACAGGGAACACCGGGGAGCTGTTTTTT. Its translation: CASSAISGTGNTGELFF.

This clone has only a few counts. J is TRBJ1-2 and V is TRBV14; no definite D call. The V and J ends lost 6 bases and 8 bases respectively, with 25 bases between them. This CDR3 spans 16 amino acids. Germline CDR1 and CDR2: SGHDN and FVKESK. CDR3 nucleotide sequence: TGTGCCAGCAGGGCCCGTTCGGGTCTCAAAGAGGAGGGCTACACCTTC. Translating gives CASRARSGLKEEGYTF.

This clone was seen only a few times. The chain uses TRBV11-2 and TRBJ2-5, with a weak D call TRBD1 (5 bases). There are 14 residues in the CDR3. In germline, CDR1 is SGHAT, CDR2 FQNNGV. Trimming took off 7 bases at V and 1 base at J, with 13 bases between the two ends. The CDR3 protein is CASTKGRIQETQYF. In DNA, the CDR3 is TGTGCCAGCACAAAGGGGCGGATCCAAGAGACCCAGTACTTC.

The chain is built from TRBV4-1 and TRBJ2-1; 8 nucleotides align to TRBD2. V shed 6 bases and J 0 bases; nucleotides not matched to a gene: 7. Germline CDR1 reads MGHRA; CDR2 reads YSYEKL. The CDR3 spans 16 residues. The CDR3 region has the DNA TGCGCCAGCAGGCACACAACTAGCGGCTCCTACAATGAGCAGTTCTTC. Amino acid sequence: CASRHTTSGSYNEQFF.

As to this clone: This sample also contains other DNA sequences that code for the same CDR3. The chain recombines TRBV7-6 with TRBJ2-7; 12 nucleotides line up with TRBD2. CDR1 SGHVS and CDR2 FNYEAQ come from the germline V gene. The CDR3 contains 15 residues. Unmatched junction bases numbered 2, after V lost 4 bases and J lost 1 base. The CDR3 loop reads CASSSLAGGSYEQYF. In DNA form, the CDR3 reads TGTGCCAGCAGCTCACTAGCGGGAGGATCCTACGAGCAGTACTTC.

This clone came up once. This rearrangement joins TRBV11-3 to TRBJ1-1; no clear D. The CDR3 spans 13 residues. The germline V gene has CDR1 SGHNT and CDR2 YENEEA. Trimming left V 4 bases short and J 6 bases short, with 12 bases between. The CDR3 region has the DNA TGTGCCAGCAGCTCCCCGGGAATCCCTGAAGCTTTCTTT. Encoded protein: CASSSPGIPEAFF. Supplemented by reference TRBV11-3 and TRBJ1-1, the full variable domain reads EAGVVQSPRYKIIEKKQPVAFWCNPISGHNTLYWYLQNLGQGPELLIRYENEEAVDDSQLPKDRFSAERLKGVDSTLKIQPAELGDSAVYLCASSSPGIPEAFFGQGTRLTVV.

This clone has just one count. This chain uses TRBV28 with TRBJ1-5; 10 bases align to TRBD1. Germline CDR1 reads MDHEN; CDR2 reads SYDVKM. V trimming: 7 bases; J trimming: 3 bases; junction bases outside the gene matches: 12. The CDR3 has 17 amino acids. The CDR3 DNA follows: TGTGCCAGCATCCAACTCCGGGACAGGGGCTCCAATCAGCCCCAGCATTTT. This translates into CASIQLRDRGSNQPQHF.

The genes are TRBV6-2 or TRBV6-3 and TRBJ2-7; D might be TRBD2 (6 bases). CDR3 size: 13 residues. Germline-derived CDR1 and CDR2 are MNHEY and SVGEGT. V lost 5 bases and J 0 bases, leaving 8 bases between the germline ends. The CDR3 spells CASSDSGSYEQYF. CDR3 nucleotides: TGTGCCAGCAGTGATAGCGGCTCCTACGAGCAGTACTTC.

The CDR3 protein is CASSFRGRTNSYEQYF. The CDR3 DNA reads as TGTGCCAGCAGTTTTAGGGGAAGAACCAACTCCTACGAGCAGTACTTC. V and J are TRBV27 and TRBJ2-7, with D maybe TRBD1 (5 bases). Germline-derived CDR1 and CDR2 are MNHEY and SMNVEV (reference sequence). The V gene lost 3 bases and the J gene lost 0 bases, with 15 bases spanning the gap. The CDR3 loop spans 16 amino acids.

This clone was seen only once. This chain links TRBV7-2 with TRBJ1-5; D gene uncertain. The germline CDR1 and CDR2 sequences are SGHTA and FQGNSA. The CDR3 runs 13 residues. The V end lost 2 bases, the J end lost 4 bases, and 6 bases lay between the germline ends. As DNA, the CDR3 is TGTGCCAGCAGCTTAAACATAAATCAGCCCCAGCATTTT. Translation gives CASSLNINQPQHF. Filled out from reference TRBV7-2 and TRBJ1-5, the complete variable domain reads GAGVSQSPSNKVTEKGKDVELRCDPISGHTALYWYRQSLGQGLEFLIYFQGNSAPDKSGLPSDRFSAERTGGSVSTLTIQRTQQEDSAVYLCASSLNINQPQHFGDGTRLSIL.

The chain has TRBV18 and TRBJ1-5, with D perhaps TRBD1 (6 bases). CDR1 and CDR2 from the germline V gene are KGHSH and LQKENI. The CDR3 runs to 16 residues. V shed 3 bases and J shed 6 bases, with 18 bases lying between them. The CDR3 is CASSPGGGGDGQPQHF. CDR3 in DNA: TGTGCCAGCTCACCGGGGGGCGGGGGAGACGGTCAGCCCCAGCATTTT.

The count of this clone is one. The chain has TRBV5-5 and TRBJ1-4, with 7 bases matching TRBD1. Looked up from germline, CDR1 is SGHKS and CDR2 is YYEKEE (reference sequence). The CDR3 is 16 residues long. Trimming removed 0 bases from V and 3 bases from J; junction bases left unmatched: 5. In DNA, the CDR3 is TGTGCCAGCAGCTTGGGACATCAGGGGGCTAATGAAAAACTGTTTTTT. Protein sequence: CASSLGHQGANEKLFF.

J is TRBJ2-5 and V is TRBV24-1, with D maybe TRBD2 (5 bases). The V end was cut by 1 base, the J end by 5 bases, with 7 bases between. Germline V gene data show CDR1 as KGHDR and CDR2 as SFDVKD. The CDR3 runs 13 residues. The CDR3 DNA sequence: TGTGCCACCAGTGATTTAAGAGGGGAGACCCAGTACTTC. Translated, it gives CATSDLRGETQYF.

The chain is built from TRBV19 and TRBJ1-2, with 11 bases matching TRBD1. Trimming removed 4 bases from V and 7 bases from J; junction bases left unmatched: 8. The CDR3 runs to 15 residues. Germline V gene sequence: CDR1 LNHDA, CDR2 SQIVND (reference sequence). As DNA, the CDR3 is TGTGCCAGTAGTACCCCGGACAGGGGGCTTTTTGGCTACACCTTC. Translated: CASSTPDRGLFGYTF. Using reference TRBV19 and TRBJ1-2 for the parts outside the CDR3, the full variable domain is DGGITQSPKYLFRKEGQNVTLSCEQNLNHDAMYWYRQDPGQGLRLIYYSQIVNDFQKGDIAEGYSVSREKKESFPLTVTSAQKNPTAFYLCASSTPDRGLFGYTFGSGTRLTVV.